This T cell receptor beta chain was identified in a study of cytomegalovirus exposure and HLA in healthy donors. Regarding this clone: As yet, its antigen is unknown.

The germline V and J ends were trimmed by 5 bases and 3 bases, with 13 bases remaining between them. Germline values: CDR1 LNHNV, CDR2 YYDKDF (reference sequence). The CDR3 contains 15 residues. Assay: immunoSEQ multiplex PCR; the TCRdb copy retains only in-frame clones and omits some. There are tens of thousands of clones in the sample; roughly 94% occur only once, and 1.3% lies in the top ten. The study's findings and limits: Among TCR sequences, most were rare, though some public TCRs appeared in many donors. Specificity of a few CMV-associated chains for CMV antigens was verified in vitro. The study listed roughly 160 cytomegalovirus-associated TCR beta chains.

The clonotype comes from a woman under 30 in good health and CMV-seronegative. Sequenced material: PBMCs. V gene TRBV15 combines with J gene TRBJ2-2; the D gene is possibly TRBD1 (6 bases). The CDR3 DNA is TGTGCCACCAGCGCCCCAGGGGCCCACACCGGGGAGCTGTTTTTT. It translates to CATSAPGAHTGELFF.